This T cell receptor (beta chain) was captured in a study of CXCR3-negative and CXCR3-positive naive CD8 T cells (dated by TCRdb to between 2019 and 2020). Looking at the study overall: In total, about 130 million TRB reads were obtained, which works out to roughly 1.5 +/- 0.3 million reads per library. Diversity and physicochemical repertoire analyses were performed on around 10 donors pooled from two independent experiments. For the TRBV-TRBJ cluster analysis, the naive subsets came from 5 or 6 donors, while the memory cells came from 3 donors.

Sequencing relied on a NextSeq 550. The Human TCR Profiling Kit (MiLaboratory) was used to prepare UMI-labeled 5' RACE TRB cDNA libraries. cDNA synthesis used the entire amount of extracted RNA, and PCR amplification then used the entire amount of cDNA produced. Libraries were prepared in parallel with an identical number of PCR cycles. The original methods were these. About 53,000 +/- 9,400 unique UMI-labeled TRB cDNA molecules per library were extracted with MIGEC and MiXCR, with at least two reads per UMI required. On average, roughly 40,000 +/- 10,000 functional in-frame TRB CDR3 nucleotide clonotypes lacking stop codons were found per library. Diversity metrics, including normalized Shannon-Wiener and Chao1, were computed in VDJtools after downsampling to 5000 UMI-labeled TRB molecules per sample. VDJtools computed clonotype-size-weighted physicochemical properties of the central five CDR3 residues: interaction energy, strength, volume and Kidera factor 4. With the reads reprocessed by TCRdb, a single entry stands for each CDR3 protein sequence and no DNA is reported. TCRdb's processing, not the authors', yielded these V and J calls. The sample table includes around 88,000 distinct CDR3 sequences. Less than 1% of the sample belongs to the ten largest clones.

General study outcomes and caveats: Both naive subsets had comparably high repertoire diversity, while memory CD8+ T cells had much lower repertoire diversity. TRBV-TRBJ usage was similar between naive CXCR3-negative and CXCR3-positive cells from the same donor, while memory cells showed distinct patterns. Surface CD5, linked to self-reactivity in mice, was comparable between naive subsets; TCR interaction strength was therefore also inferred from TRB CDR3 physicochemical properties. Freshly isolated PBMCs were used for most assays because CXCR3 expression went down partially after cryopreservation. TRB CDR3s from CXCR3-positive naive cells showed higher hydrophobicity (lower Kidera factor 4), lower energy, and higher strength and volume indices than CXCR3-negative naive cells.

Note on this clonotype: The specificity of this receptor is unknown.

Each CD8+ T cell subset was flow-sorted in triplicate, and around 320,000 cells per subset were placed directly into RLT lysis buffer. To keep memory contaminants out, a stringent definition of naive CD8+ T cells was applied: CD45RO-CCR7+CD27+CD95-. Peripheral blood mononuclear cells were isolated from buffy coats using standard density gradient centrifugation. Naive CXCR3-negative and CXCR3-positive CD8+ T cells were flow-sorted using a FACSAria III. Total RNA was extracted from sorted cells with an RNeasy Mini Kit. The sequenced sample consisted of naive CXCR3+ CD8+ T cells from blood. The cell subset or site tag for this specimen amounts to: CD45RO-CCR7+CD27+CD95- naive CD8+ T cells expressing CXCR3 (TNR3+). The sequence was collected from a human donor in good health. Some clones in this sample may be carry-over from other donors' samples.

The CDR3 reads CASSSYTSGGEDTQYF. The sequence joins TRBV13 to TRBJ2-3; TCRdb gives TRBD2 as the D gene, but with no DNA this cannot be confirmed. CDR1 and CDR2 are read off the germline V gene (reference sequence) as PRHDT and FYEKMQ. Reading from cysteine to phenylalanine, the CDR3 counts 16 amino acids. No DNA has been recorded.